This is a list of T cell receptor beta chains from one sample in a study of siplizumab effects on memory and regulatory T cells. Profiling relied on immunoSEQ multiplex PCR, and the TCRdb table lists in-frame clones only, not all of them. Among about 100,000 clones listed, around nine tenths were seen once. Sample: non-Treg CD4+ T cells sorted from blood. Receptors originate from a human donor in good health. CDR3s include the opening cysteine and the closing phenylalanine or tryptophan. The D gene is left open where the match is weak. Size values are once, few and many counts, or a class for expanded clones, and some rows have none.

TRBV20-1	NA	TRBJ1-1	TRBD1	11	TGCAGTGCGTCCAGGGGGCTCCAGGCTTTCTTT	CSASRGLQAFF
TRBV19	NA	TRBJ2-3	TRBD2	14	TGTGCCAGTAGTATCGGGACTACTACAGATACGCAGTATTTT	CASSIGTTTDTQYF
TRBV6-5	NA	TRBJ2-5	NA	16	TGTGCCAGCAGTTACGGGAGAGGGCCCCACCAAGAGACCCAGTACTTC	CASSYGRGPHQETQYF
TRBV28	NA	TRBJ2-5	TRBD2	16	TGTGCCAGCAGGACATCGACTAGCGGGACCCAAGAGACCCAGTACTTC	CASRTSTSGTQETQYF
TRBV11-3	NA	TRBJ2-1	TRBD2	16	TGTGCCAGCAGCTTAGGGGGGACTAGGTCCTACAATGAGCAGTTCTTC	CASSLGGTRSYNEQFF
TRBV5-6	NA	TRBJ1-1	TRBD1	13	TGTGCCAGCCAGGGACAGTCGAACACTGAAGCTTTCTTT	CASQGQSNTEAFF
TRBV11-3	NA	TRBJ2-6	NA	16	TGTGCCAGCAGCTTAAGCGGAAGAACTGGGGCCAACGTCCTGACTTTC	CASSLSGRTGANVLTF
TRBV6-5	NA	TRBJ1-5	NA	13	TGTGCCAGCAGCCGGGACACCAATCAGCCCCAGCATTTT	CASSRDTNQPQHF
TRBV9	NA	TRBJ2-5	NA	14	TGTGCCAGCAGCGTGACTAAAGGGAGGGAGACCCAGTACTTC	CASSVTKGRETQYF
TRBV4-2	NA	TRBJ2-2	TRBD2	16	TGTGCCAGCAGGGGGACTAGCGGGAGGGACACCGGGGAGCTGTTTTTT	CASRGTSGRDTGELFF
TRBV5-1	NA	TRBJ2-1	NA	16	TGCGCCAGCAGCCCGGACGTTAGCGGCTCCTACAATGAGCAGTTCTTC	CASSPDVSGSYNEQFF
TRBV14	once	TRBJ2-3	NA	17	TGTGCCAGCAGCCAAGTCAAGTCAGGTCTACTTTCGGATACGCAGTATTTT	CASSQVKSGLLSDTQYF
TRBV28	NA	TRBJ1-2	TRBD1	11	TGTGCCAGCAGTGACAGGGCTGGCTACACCTTC	CASSDRAGYTF
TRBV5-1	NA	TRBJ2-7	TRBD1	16	TGCGCCAGCAGCTTGGAGGGACAGGTTACCCTCTACGAGCAGTACTTC	CASSLEGQVTLYEQYF
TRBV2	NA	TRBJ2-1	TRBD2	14	TGTGCCAGCAGTGGTAGCGGGGGGTACAATGAGCAGTTCTTC	CASSGSGGYNEQFF
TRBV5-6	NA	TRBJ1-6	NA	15	TGTGCCAGCAGCCACCGGGCCCCTCAAGGGTCACCCCTCCACTTT	CASSHRAPQGSPLHF
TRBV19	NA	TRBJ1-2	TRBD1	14	TGTGCCAGTAGTACTGGACAGGCGAGGACGGACTACACCTTC	CASSTGQARTDYTF
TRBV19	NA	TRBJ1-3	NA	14	TGTGCCAGTAGTATGGGGGGTTCAGGAAACACCATATATTTT	CASSMGGSGNTIYF
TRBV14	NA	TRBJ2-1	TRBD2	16	TGTGCCAGCAGCCAGGCGGGACTAGCGTGGCGGGGTGAGCAGTTCTTC	CASSQAGLAWRGEQFF
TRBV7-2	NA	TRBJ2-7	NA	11	TGTGCCAGCAGCAACCGTGGCGAGCAGTACTTC	CASSNRGEQYF
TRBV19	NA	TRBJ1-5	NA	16	TGTGCCAGTAGTATTTATTTTGGGCAGGGGAATCAGCCCCAGCATTTT	CASSIYFGQGNQPQHF
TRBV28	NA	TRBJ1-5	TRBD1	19	TGTGCCAGCAGTTTATTGGGCATCAAGAAGACAGGGCACAATCAGCCCCAGCATTTT	CASSLLGIKKTGHNQPQHF
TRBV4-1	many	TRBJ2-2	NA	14	TGCGCCAGCAGCGAACAATGGAGTCCCGGGGAGCTGTTTTTT	CASSEQWSPGELFF
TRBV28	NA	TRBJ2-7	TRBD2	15	TGTGCCAGCAGTCCCGAGACTAGCGGGACCTACGAGCAGTACTTC	CASSPETSGTYEQYF
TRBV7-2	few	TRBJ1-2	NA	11	TGTGCCAGCAGCTTAGGAGGTGGCTACACCTTC	CASSLGGGYTF
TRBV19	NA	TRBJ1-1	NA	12	TGTGCCAGTAGTATTCGGGCCACTGAAGCTTTCTTT	CASSIRATEAFF